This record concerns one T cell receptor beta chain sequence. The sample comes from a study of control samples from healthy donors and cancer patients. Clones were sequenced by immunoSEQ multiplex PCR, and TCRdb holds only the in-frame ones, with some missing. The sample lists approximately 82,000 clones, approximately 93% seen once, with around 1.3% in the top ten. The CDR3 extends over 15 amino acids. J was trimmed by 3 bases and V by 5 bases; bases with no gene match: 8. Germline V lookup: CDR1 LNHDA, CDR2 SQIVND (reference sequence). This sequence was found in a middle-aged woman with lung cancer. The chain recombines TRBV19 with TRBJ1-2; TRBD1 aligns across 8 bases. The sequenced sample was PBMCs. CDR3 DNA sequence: TGTGCCAGTAGTCCCCGGACAGGGATTTACTATGGCTACACCTTC. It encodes CASSPRTGIYYGYTF. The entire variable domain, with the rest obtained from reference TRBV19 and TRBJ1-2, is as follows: DGGITQSPKYLFRKEGQNVTLSCEQNLNHDAMYWYRQDPGQGLRLIYYSQIVNDFQKGDIAEGYSVSREKKESFPLTVTSAQKNPTAFYLCASSPRTGIYYGYTFGSGTRLTVV.